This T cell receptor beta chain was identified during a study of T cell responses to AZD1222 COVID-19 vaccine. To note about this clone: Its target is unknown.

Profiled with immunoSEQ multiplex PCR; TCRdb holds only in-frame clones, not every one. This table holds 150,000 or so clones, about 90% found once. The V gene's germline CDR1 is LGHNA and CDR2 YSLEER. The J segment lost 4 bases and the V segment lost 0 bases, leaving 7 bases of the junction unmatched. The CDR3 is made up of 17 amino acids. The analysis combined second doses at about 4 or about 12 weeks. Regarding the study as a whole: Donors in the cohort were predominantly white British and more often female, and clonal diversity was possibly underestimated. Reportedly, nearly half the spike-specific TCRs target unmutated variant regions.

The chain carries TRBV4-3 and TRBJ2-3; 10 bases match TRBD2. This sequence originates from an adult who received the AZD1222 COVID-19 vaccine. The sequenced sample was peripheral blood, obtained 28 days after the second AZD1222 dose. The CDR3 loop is CASSQDNLAGVSDTQYF. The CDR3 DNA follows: TGCGCCAGCAGCCAAGATAACCTAGCGGGAGTATCAGATACGCAGTATTTT.